This entry describes one TCR beta chain. These data belong to a study of T-cell reconstitution after alpha-beta-depleted transplantation in children. This CDR3 spans 13 amino acids. Germline values: CDR1 SGHTA, CDR2 FQGNSA. Trimming took 4 bases from V and 7 from J, leaving 11 bases between them. Using unique molecular identifiers, the investigators prepared the TCRbeta library. TCRdb passed the PCR reads through MiXCR, listing each CDR3 protein once. The table shows about 360,000 distinct CDR3 sequences, with less than 15% occurring only once. Sequencing used PBMCs, obtained from the stem cell graft. The receptor comes from a human donor who donated a stem cell graft to a child with Fanconi anemia. V is TRBV7-2 and J is TRBJ2-1, with D possibly being TRBD1 (6 bases). The CDR3 nucleotides read TGTGCCAGCAGCTCCCCCGACAGGAATGAGCAGTTCTTC. Translation gives CASSSPDRNEQFF.